Given below is one TCR beta chain in context. Terminally differentiated effector memory CD45RA+ cells were left out of the naive CD8 fraction, which was CD45RO-negative and positively selected for CCR7. These data are taken from a study of shared clonotypes between healthy human individuals. Libraries were prepared by immunoSEQ multiplex PCR; TCRdb keeps only in-frame clonotypes and omits some of them. This sample has roughly 2.1 million clones, with about 92% found just once. Sequenced: naive CD8+ T cells from PBMCs. The receptor's source is a man younger than 30 in good health. Some clones in this sample may be carry-over from other donors' samples.

CDR3 nucleotide sequence: TGTGCCAGCAGCGTAGCTTTAGCGGGAGGGAATGAGCAGTTCTTC. Amino acid sequence: CASSVALAGGNEQFF. The chain joins TRBV9 to TRBJ2-1; 11 nucleotides align to TRBD2. V was clipped by 0 bases and J by 7 bases; unmatched bases: 3. Looked up from germline, CDR1 is SGDLS and CDR2 is YYNGEE. This CDR3 comprises 15 residues.